This passage covers 10 T cell receptor beta chains from one sample sequenced in a study of blood T cells in healthy people across ages. The use of a sample-barcoded 5' primer and a J-beta primer mix characterized a second PCR of roughly 6 to 11 cycles. TCRdb recomputed calls from the 5' RACE reads with MiXCR, one row per CDR3 protein. The sample carries some 1,800,000 distinct CDR3 sequences, 30% to 40% recorded once. Sequences were obtained from blood. The receptors here all came from a human donor in good health.

This clonotype was picked up a small number of times. Written as DNA, the CDR3 is TGTGCCAGCAGCGCTCCGGGGGCTAACTCACCCCTCCACTTT. Protein product: CASSAPGANSPLHF. The genes are TRBV7-9 and TRBJ1-6, with a weak D call TRBD1 (6 bases). Germline assignment: CDR1 SEHNR and CDR2 FQNEAQ (reference sequence). CDR3 length: 14 amino acids. With 5 bases removed from V and 10 bases from J, the gap between germline ends came to 15 bases.

This clonotype has a handful of counts. The chain uses TRBV6-5 and TRBJ1-1; 10 bases map to TRBD1. The CDR3 has 16 residues. Germline-derived CDR1 and CDR2 are MNHEY and SVGAGI. V gave up 6 bases and J gave up 1 base; unmatched junction bases: 8. CDR3 region: CASRPGTGVQNTEAFF. As DNA, the CDR3 is TGTGCCAGCAGGCCCGGGACAGGGGTACAGAACACTGAAGCTTTCTTT.

V usage is TRBV12-3 or TRBV12-4 and J usage is TRBJ2-3; 15 bases align to TRBD2. The J segment lost 0 bases and the V segment lost 4 bases, leaving 2 bases of the junction unmatched. The CDR3 is made up of 17 amino acids. The CDR3 nucleotides read TGTGCCAGCAGTTGGGGACTAGCGGGGGGTAGCACAGATACGCAGTATTTT. Translated: CASSWGLAGGSTDTQYF.

The chain joins TRBV24-1 to TRBJ2-3; TRBD1 aligns across 7 bases. Trimming at V came to 0 bases and at J to 2 bases, leaving 10 bases not matched to a gene. This CDR3 contains 18 residues. CDR1 is KGHDR and CDR2 is SFDVKD in the germline V gene. In DNA, the CDR3 is TGTGCCACCAGTGATTTGGGGACAGCCGGAGGTTTCACAGATACGCAGTATTTT. The encoded protein is CATSDLGTAGGFTDTQYF.

This sequence joins TRBV12-3 or TRBV12-4 and TRBJ2-2; D remains unclear. V lost 6 bases and J lost 6, with 20 bases in between. The CDR3 sequence is 16 residues long. Written as DNA, the CDR3 is TGTGCCAGCAGCCACCCCCTAGTATCTGTGTCCGGGGAGCTGTTTTTT. This codes for CASSHPLVSVSGELFF.

This chain joins TRBV12-5 and TRBJ2-2; TRBD2 matches 9 bases. The germline V gene encodes CDR1 LGHNT and CDR2 FRNRAP. The CDR3 extends over 17 amino acids. Trimming cost V 6 bases and J 6 bases; bases outside gene matches: 14. As DNA, the CDR3 is TGTGCTAGTGGCAACTCCCCTGGCGGGGGGGCCCCCGGGGAGCTGTTTTTT. This gives the protein CASGNSPGGGAPGELFF.

The V gene is TRBV5-1, the J gene TRBJ1-5; D may be TRBD1 (6 bases). CDR3 length equals 15 residues. V was cut by 4 bases and J by 3 bases, with 14 bases left in between. Germline-derived CDR1 and CDR2 are SGHRS and YFSETQ. In nucleotides, the CDR3 is TGCGCCAGCAGCAAAGGGGGAATGGACAATCAGCCCCAGCATTTT. This gives the protein CASSKGGMDNQPQHF.

The V and J genes are TRBV16 and TRBJ1-2, with D perhaps TRBD1 (5 bases). Looked up from germline, CDR1 is KGHSY and CDR2 is FQNENV. CDR3 length: 13 residues. V dropped 2 bases and J dropped 6 bases, with 10 bases sitting between them. CDR3 amino acids: CASSQGGLNGYTF. DNA for the CDR3: TGTGCCAGCAGCCAAGGGGGATTAAATGGCTACACCTTC.

This clonotype has just a few counts. The chain joins TRBV20-1 to TRBJ2-5; tentatively, D is TRBD1 or TRBD2 (5 bases each). The assigned J gene may be wrong: the sequence end matches TRBJ2-7 better. The CDR3 sequence is 13 residues long. Per germline, CDR1 DFQATT and CDR2 SNEGSKA (reference sequence). DNA of the CDR3: TGCAGTGCTAGGGGGGAGAGCCTCTACGAGCAGTACTTC. Protein product: CSARGESLYEQYF.

This clonotype occurred a few times. V usage is TRBV7-9 and J usage is TRBJ1-1; 9 nucleotides align to TRBD1. Germline CDR1 is SEHNR and CDR2 is FQNEAQ (reference sequence). This CDR3 spans 15 amino acids. V lost 5 bases, J lost 3 bases, and 7 bases stayed unmatched. CDR3 loop: CASSRDRVFDTEAFF. Here the CDR3 DNA reads TGTGCCAGCAGCCGGGACAGGGTTTTTGACACTGAAGCTTTCTTT.